This T cell receptor (beta chain) comes out of a study of blood T cells in healthy people across ages. Alongside a J-beta primer mix, a sample-barcoded 5' primer served in a second PCR lasting about 7 to 12 cycles. TCRdb reprocessed the 5' RACE reads with MiXCR, giving one entry per CDR3 protein. The sample shows around 940,000 distinct CDR3 sequences, roughly 51% of them seen only once. V was pared by 0 bases and J by 11 bases, with 13 bases of the junction left unmatched. Germline V lookup: CDR1 SGHRS, CDR2 YFSETQ. This CDR3 is 15 amino acids long. This chain uses TRBV5-1 with TRBJ2-5; 7 bases agree with TRBD2. The receptor comes from an older woman in good health. The sequenced sample was blood. The DNA for the CDR3 is TGCGCCAGCAGCTTGGGACTAGCTCCTGACAATGAGCAGTACTTC. The encoded protein is CASSLGLAPDNEQYF. Full variable domain (remainder filled in from reference TRBV5-1 and TRBJ2-5): KAGVTQTPRYLIKTRGQQVTLSCSPISGHRSVSWYQQTPGQGLQFLFEYFSETQRNKGNFPGRFSGRQFSNSRSEMNVSTLELGDSALYLCASSLGLAPDNEQYFGPGTRLLVL.